One and the same sample provided the 18 T cell receptor beta chains below, sequenced in a study of cytomegalovirus exposure and HLA in healthy donors. 60 Vbeta and 13 Jbeta primers were used in PCR. Clones were sequenced by immunoSEQ multiplex PCR, and TCRdb holds only the in-frame ones, with some missing. The repertoire includes tens of thousands of clones, about 75% of them detected once, and 2% to 2.5% sits in the top ten. Material for sequencing was PBMCs. The receptor source for this set is a man aged 40-49 years in good health and CMV-seronegative.

The V and J genes are TRBV30 and TRBJ1-2; D remains ambiguous. The CDR3 runs to 15 residues. Germline CDR1 reads GTSNPN; CDR2 reads SVGIG (reference sequence). Trimming cost V 3 bases and J 8 bases, with 22 bases left between them. The CDR3 sequence is CAWRDLNTLEGGYTF. DNA for the CDR3: TGTGCCTGGAGGGATCTTAATACTTTGGAGGGAGGCTACACCTTC.

This clone occurred a few times. This chain connects TRBV7-9 to TRBJ1-2, with D uncertain. The length of the CDR3 is 14 residues. Germline CDR1 reads SEHNR; CDR2 reads FQNEAQ (reference sequence). V dropped 1 base and J dropped 6 bases, with 12 bases sitting between them. CDR3 residues: CASSLGSPTDGYTF. Here the CDR3 DNA reads TGTGCCAGCAGCTTAGGTAGCCCGACGGATGGCTACACCTTC.

The chain has TRBV6-5 and TRBJ2-7; D might be TRBD2 (6 bases). From germline, CDR1 is MNHEY and CDR2 SVGAGI. This CDR3 is built from 15 residues. Trimming left V 2 bases short and J 0 bases short, with 11 bases between. The CDR3 loop is CASSYGWGDSYEQYF. DNA of the CDR3: TGTGCCAGCAGTTACGGCTGGGGGGACTCCTACGAGCAGTACTTC.

The gene calls are TRBV7-6 and TRBJ2-7, with D possibly matching TRBD2 (5 bases). This CDR3 is 13 amino acids long. The V end lost 1 base, the J end lost 4 bases, and 8 bases lay between the germline ends. From germline, CDR1 is SGHVS and CDR2 FNYEAQ. The CDR3 loop is CASSLGRSYEQYF. Written as DNA, the CDR3 is TGTGCCAGCAGCTTAGGGAGGAGTTACGAGCAGTACTTC.

The CDR3 region has the DNA TGTGCCAGCTTCTTGGGGACAGGGGGCAATCTGGGCCACAATGAGCAGTTCTTC. This gives the protein CASFLGTGGNLGHNEQFF. V usage is TRBV7-9 and J usage is TRBJ2-1, with 12 bases identical to TRBD1. Unmatched junction bases numbered 16, after V lost 8 bases and J lost 5 bases. The CDR3 covers 18 residues. Germline V gene lookup returns CDR1 SEHNR and CDR2 FQNEAQ (reference sequence).

The rearrangement uses TRBV29-1 and TRBJ2-7; TRBD1 agrees at 9 bases. This CDR3 is 13 amino acids long. The V gene's germline CDR1 is SQVTM and CDR2 ANQGSEA. With 4 bases clipped from V and 4 bases from J, the junction kept 5 bases outside the gene matches. CDR3 bases: TGCAGCGTTGGGGGGGGACAGGGATACGAGCAGTACTTC. It encodes CSVGGGQGYEQYF.

The V gene is TRBV14, the J gene TRBJ2-3, with 14 nucleotides matching TRBD2. V was pared by 6 bases and J by 5 bases, with 7 bases of the junction left unmatched. Germline loops: CDR1 SGHDN, CDR2 FVKESK. The CDR3 contains 16 residues. The CDR3 DNA reads as TGTGCCAGCAGTGGTTGGGGACTAGCGGGAGAAGATACGCAGTATTTT. Translating it yields CASSGWGLAGEDTQYF.

The rearrangement joins TRBV6-1 to TRBJ2-5; 7 positions match TRBD1. The CDR3 is 13 residues long. J gave up 2 bases and V 5 bases, and 2 bases lay outside the gene matches. Germline CDR1 and CDR2: MNHNS and SASEGT. The CDR3 here is CASSKGQQETQYF. CDR3 DNA sequence: TGTGCCAGCAGTAAGGGACAGCAAGAGACCCAGTACTTC.

V and J are TRBV7-9 and TRBJ2-5; 7 bases map to TRBD1. Germline lookup yields CDR1 SEHNR and CDR2 FQNEAQ (reference sequence). Trimming at V came to 1 base and at J to 5 bases, leaving 4 bases not matched to a gene. This CDR3 region has 14 residues. CDR3 DNA: TGTGCCAGCAGCTTAGTACAGGGGCTGGAGACCCAGTACTTC. Translating it yields CASSLVQGLETQYF.

The V and J genes are TRBV28 and TRBJ1-6, with 8 positions matching TRBD1. Germline V gene data show CDR1 as MDHEN and CDR2 as SYDVKM. Trimming took 6 bases from V and 3 from J; bases not matched to a gene: 7. The CDR3 contains 16 residues. The CDR3 loop reads CASSSGQGRYNSPLHF. CDR3 DNA: TGTGCCAGCAGCTCCGGACAGGGACGCTATAATTCACCCCTCCACTTT.

This chain uses TRBV27 with TRBJ2-2, with unresolved D. The germline gives CDR1 MNHEY, CDR2 SMNVEV (reference sequence). V gave up 6 bases and J gave up 4 bases, with 9 bases separating them. This CDR3 has 13 amino acids. CDR3 protein: CASRNRFTGELFF. The CDR3 bases are TGTGCCAGCAGGAACAGATTCACCGGGGAGCTGTTTTTT.

The genes are TRBV4-1 and TRBJ1-2, with a tentative D call TRBD1 (5 bases). Per the germline V gene, CDR1 is MGHRA and CDR2 is YSYEKL. The CDR3 is 15 amino acids. Deletions cut 0 bases from V and 2 bases from J, with 10 bases between. CDR3: CASSQDSGNNYGYTF. CDR3 nucleotide sequence: TGCGCCAGCAGCCAAGATTCAGGGAACAACTATGGCTACACCTTC.

The rearrangement links TRBV19 to TRBJ1-6; D may be TRBD1 (5 bases). This CDR3 has 14 residues. Germline CDR1 and CDR2: LNHDA and SQIVND (reference sequence). The V and J ends lost 1 base and 9 bases respectively, with 10 bases between them. Written as DNA, the CDR3 is TGTGCCAGTAGTATAGTTCCAGGGTCTTCACCCCTCCACTTT. Its protein product is CASSIVPGSSPLHF.

The chain joins TRBV13 to TRBJ2-7; 7 nucleotides agree with TRBD1. V shed 0 bases, J shed 5 bases, and the junction held 4 bases outside the gene matches. CDR3 length: 14 amino acids. CDR1 and CDR2 from the germline V gene are PRHDT and FYEKMQ (reference sequence). The CDR3 loop is CASSLGQGINEQYF. The CDR3, as DNA: TGTGCCAGCAGCTTAGGACAGGGGATCAACGAGCAGTACTTC.

This chain uses TRBV5-6 with TRBJ2-1; the match to TRBD1 covers 7 bases. J gave up 9 bases and V 1 base, and 4 bases lay outside the gene matches. CDR3 length equals 13 residues. Germline-derived CDR1 and CDR2 are SGHDT and YYEEEE. This chain's CDR3 is CASSLTGDTEQFF. In DNA form, the CDR3 reads TGTGCCAGCAGCTTGACAGGGGATACTGAGCAGTTCTTC. Full variable domain (outside the CDR3, taken from reference TRBV5-6 and TRBJ2-1): DAGVTQSPTHLIKTRGQQVTLRCSPKSGHDTVSWYQQALGQGPQFIFQYYEEEERQRGNFPDRFSGHQFPNYSSELNVNALLLGDSALYLCASSLTGDTEQFFGPGTRLTVL.

This chain uses TRBV5-6 with TRBJ2-7; TRBD1 matches at 7 bases. This CDR3 is built from 14 residues. The V segment lost 4 bases and the J segment 2 bases; nucleotides outside the gene matches: 6. Germline lookup yields CDR1 SGHDT and CDR2 YYEEEE. The CDR3 here is CASSPIGTAYEQYF. The DNA for the CDR3 is TGTGCCAGCAGCCCAATCGGGACAGCCTACGAGCAGTACTTC.

This chain links TRBV11-2 with TRBJ2-1; a weak D match, TRBD2 (6 bases). Trimming shortened V by 1 base and J by 2 bases, and 12 bases separated the two germline ends. Germline values: CDR1 SGHAT, CDR2 FQNNGV. The CDR3 totals 16 residues. CDR3 loop: CASSLVGGVAYNEQFF. The CDR3 DNA is TGTGCCAGCAGCTTAGTGGGCGGGGTTGCCTACAATGAGCAGTTCTTC.

This clone has more than one count but fewer than ten. V is TRBV9 and J is TRBJ1-1; D call uncertain. The CDR3 length is 13 residues. The V gene lost 3 bases and the J gene lost 8 bases, with 14 bases spanning the gap. CDR1 is SGDLS and CDR2 is YYNGEE in the germline V gene. CDR3 DNA sequence: TGTGCCAGCAGCGCCGGAGGAGGCAGGGAAGCTTTCTTT. The encoded protein is CASSAGGGREAFF.